These T cell receptor beta chains were read from a single sample in a study of blood T cells in healthy people across ages. TCRdb reprocessed the 5' RACE reads via MiXCR and lists one record per CDR3 protein. The sample yields about 1.7 million distinct CDR3 sequences, about 28% seen once. Sequenced: blood. These receptors were obtained from a young woman in good health. Each CDR3 is given with its conserved first and last residue. Each record gives: V gene, J gene, clone size, D gene, CDR3 DNA, CDR3 protein. A D gene is named only where the DNA matches it firmly. A clone size is listed for some rows: how often the clone was seen (once, few, many), or a class if it is expanded.

>TRBV12-3/TRBV12-4|TRBJ2-1|-|TRBD1
TGTGCCAGCAGTTTAGGGGGGGACAGGGGTGGACAAAGCTCCTACAATGAGCAGTTCTTC
CASSLGGDRGGQSSYNEQFF
>TRBV6-6|TRBJ2-4|many|TRBD2
TGTGCCAGCAGTTACTCGGCCGGGGGGGCTGACATTCAGTACTTC
CASSYSAGGADIQYF
>TRBV14|TRBJ2-3|-|-
TGTGCCAGCAGTCAAGCGGAATCAGATACGCAGTATTTT
CASSQAESDTQYF
>TRBV18|TRBJ1-1|-|-
TGTGCCAGCTCACCAGACGGTGGGGAGAACACTGAAGCTTTCTTT
CASSPDGGENTEAFF
>TRBV12-5|TRBJ1-1|-|-
TGTGCTAGTGGTCGAGAAGCTTTCTTT
CASGREAFF
>TRBV6-5|TRBJ2-7|many|-
TGTGCCAGCAGTCGTGAAAGGAACTCCTACGAGCAGTACTTC
CASSRERNSYEQYF
>TRBV28|TRBJ1-2|-|-
TGTGCCGGCGGACAGAAGAGTCGTACTTATGGCTACACCTTC
CAGGQKSRTYGYTF
>TRBV4-2|TRBJ1-2|-|-
TGTGCCAGCAGCCAAGCTGTGAAGGGGTATGGCTACATCTTC
CASSQAVKGYGYIF
>TRBV9|TRBJ1-6|-|TRBD1
TGTGCCAGCAGCGGGAGGACAGGGAGGGATTCACCCCTCCACTTT
CASSGRTGRDSPLHF
>TRBV12-5|TRBJ2-5|few|-
TGTGCTAGTGGTTTGGTAAACGGGGCCCAAGAGACCCAGTACTTC
CASGLVNGAQETQYF
>TRBV3-1|TRBJ2-1|-|TRBD2
TGTGCCAGCAGACCTCTAGCGGGACCAACCGATGAGCAGTTCTTC
CASRPLAGPTDEQFF
>TRBV7-9|TRBJ1-5|-|-
TGTGCCAGCAGCTTTTGGGGGGCTGGTAGCAATCAGCCCCAGCATTTT
CASSFWGAGSNQPQHF
>TRBV20-1|TRBJ2-3|-|TRBD2
TGCAGTGCTAGAACCCCGTTGGGCGGGACTACTAGCACAGATACGCAGTATTTT
CSARTPLGGTTSTDTQYF
>TRBV29-1|TRBJ2-7|many|-
TGCAGCGTTGAGCAGGCCGGGGACGAGCAGTACTTC
CSVEQAGDEQYF
>TRBV20-1|TRBJ2-5|-|TRBD2
TGCAGTGCTCCTCTTGCTAGCGGGTACCAAGAGACCCAGTACTTC
CSAPLASGYQETQYF
>TRBV11-3|TRBJ2-7|-|TRBD2
TGTGCCAGCGGCTTAGCGGGCGGAAATGAGCAGTACTTC
CASGLAGGNEQYF
>TRBV2|TRBJ2-1|-|-
TGTGCCAGCAGACCCCGGAGGACTGACAATGAGCAGTTCTTC
CASRPRRTDNEQFF
>TRBV20-1|TRBJ2-3|-|TRBD2
TGCAGTGCTGAAGTGACTAGCGGGAGCACAGATACGCAGTATTTT
CSAEVTSGSTDTQYF
>TRBV12-3/TRBV12-4|TRBJ2-3|many|-
TGTGCCAGCAGTCGAGCCCTCCCAGATACGCAGTATTTT
CASSRALPDTQYF
>TRBV5-5|TRBJ2-3|-|-
TGTGCCAGCACCCCATTCGGAGGTAGCACAGATACGCAGTATTTT
CASTPFGGSTDTQYF
>TRBV10-2|TRBJ2-7|few|TRBD1
TGCGCCACCTCACGACAGGGCGAGCAGTACTTC
CATSRQGEQYF
>TRBV18|TRBJ2-1|once|-
TGTACCAGCTCACCAGGCGCTACCGCCGACAATGAGCAGTTCTTC
CTSSPGATADNEQFF
>TRBV10-1|TRBJ1-1|-|-
TGCGCCAGCAGTGAGACGGCGGCCACTGAAGCTTTCTTT
CASSETAATEAFF
>TRBV4-2|TRBJ1-2|-|TRBD1
TGTGCCAGCAGCCAAGATTGGGGGACAGGGGGCTATGGCTACACCTTC
CASSQDWGTGGYGYTF
>TRBV29-1|TRBJ1-2|-|TRBD1
TGCAGCGTTGAAGATTTACAGACAGGGGCGGGCTATGGCTACACCTTC
CSVEDLQTGAGYGYTF
>TRBV28|TRBJ1-5|few|-
TGTGCCAGCAGTTTAGGCCTGGCAGGGAACAAGGTCCAGCCCCAGCATTTT
CASSLGLAGNKVQPQHF
>TRBV20-1|TRBJ2-7|many|-
TGCAGTGCCGGGACGGCGAGCTCCTACGAGCAGTACTTC
CSAGTASSYEQYF
>TRBV12-3/TRBV12-4|TRBJ1-6|many|TRBD1
TGTGCCAGCAGTCAACAGGGGGGCAATTCACCCCTCCACTTT
CASSQQGGNSPLHF
>TRBV7-2|TRBJ1-1|-|TRBD1
TGTGCCAGCAACTCCGGGACAGGGGTTAGGAACACTGAAGCTTTCTTT
CASNSGTGVRNTEAFF
>TRBV7-9|TRBJ2-3|-|-
TGTGCCAGCAACCTTTCGAGGATTCGCACAGATACGCAGTATTTT
CASNLSRIRTDTQYF
>TRBV10-3|TRBJ2-2|few|-
TGTGCCATCAGTGAGCTCGAAGAGACCGGGGAGCTGTTTTTT
CAISELEETGELFF
>TRBV7-3|TRBJ1-2|few|-
TGTGCCAGCAGTCCGGGCGGGTGGGGTATGAGTGGCTACACCTTC
CASSPGGWGMSGYTF
>TRBV10-2|TRBJ2-5|many|TRBD2
TGCGCCAGCAGTGAGCAGGCTAGCGGGGAAGAGACCCAGTACTTC
CASSEQASGEETQYF
>TRBV14|TRBJ2-2|-|TRBD2
TGTGCCAGCAGCCCGAGATTTAGCGGGAGCGGCACCGGGGAGCTGTTTTTT
CASSPRFSGSGTGELFF
>TRBV10-3|TRBJ2-7|many|-
TGTGCCATCAGTGAGTCTTCGGGGACTGGCTTGCACGAGCAGTACTTC
CAISESSGTGLHEQYF
>TRBV4-3|TRBJ2-5|-|TRBD2
TGCGTCAGCAGCCAAGTCGGCGGGAGGGCCGGGGAGCAGTACTTC
CVSSQVGGRAGEQYF
>TRBV25-1|TRBJ1-2|many|-
TGTGCCAGTACGGGCGGCCCTCTCGGGGGCTACACCTTC
CASTGGPLGGYTF
>TRBV20-1|TRBJ1-5|-|TRBD1
TGCAGTGCTAGACTTCAGGGACAGTCTAATCAGCCCCAGCATTTT
CSARLQGQSNQPQHF
>TRBV5-1|TRBJ1-5|-|-
TGCGCCAGCAGCTTGAGTGAAGGGAGTCAGCCCAAGCATTTT
CASSLSEGSQPKHF
>TRBV7-9|TRBJ1-2|-|-
TGTGCCAGCAGCCCCTATATTAGGGGGGACCCTTTTAACTATGGCTACACCTTC
CASSPYIRGDPFNYGYTF
>TRBV10-3|TRBJ2-7|many|-
TGTGCCATCAGTGATGGACAGAACGAGCAGTACTTC
CAISDGQNEQYF
>TRBV28|TRBJ2-7|-|TRBD2
TGTGCCAGCAGTTTACCGGGAGGGTACTACAATGAGCAGTACTTC
CASSLPGGYYNEQYF
>TRBV24-1|TRBJ2-3|once|-
TGTGCCACCAGTGATTGGACCCGGTGGGACTGGGTCCCAGATACGCAGTATTTT
CATSDWTRWDWVPDTQYF
>TRBV12-3/TRBV12-4|TRBJ1-4|-|-
TGTGCCAGCAGGCCCCGGGGTGGGGGTGAAAAACTGTTTTTT
CASRPRGGGEKLFF
>TRBV12-3/TRBV12-4|TRBJ2-3|-|-
TGTGCCAGCAGGAACGACGGTGAAATTACGCAGTATTTT
CASRNDGEITQYF
>TRBV5-1|TRBJ2-7|many|-
TGCGCCAGCAGCTTGGAAGGGGTCACCACCTACGAGCAGTACTTC
CASSLEGVTTYEQYF
>TRBV5-4|TRBJ2-1|-|TRBD1
TGTGCCAGCAGCCTAAACTCAGGGGGCTCCTACAATGAGCAGTTCTTC
CASSLNSGGSYNEQFF
>TRBV12-3/TRBV12-4|TRBJ1-5|-|-
TGTGCCAGCGCTCAGGACAGCCGTACCCAGCATTTT
CASAQDSRTQHF